The next 21 T cell receptor beta chains were all read from a single sample in a study of Ad26.COV2.S vaccination and SARS-CoV-2 variants. The treatment here: some 19 received Ad26.COV2.S at low or high dose, single or two shots; about 5 received placebo; per-sample allocation not given. After the first vaccine or placebo injection, samples were drawn on day 63. The protocol was immunoSEQ multiplex PCR, while the TCRdb copy is restricted to in-frame clones and leaves out a portion. The sample holds around 250,000 clones, around 90% seen once. This sample comprised peripheral blood, obtained in a trial of Ad26.COV2.S vaccine versus placebo. These receptors all stem from a person aged 18-65 years who received the Ad26.COV2.S COVID-19 vaccine or a placebo.

The CDR3, as DNA: TGTGCCAGCAGCCCCGCCTACGAGCAGTACTTC. This translates into CASSPAYEQYF. The chain employs TRBV11-2 and TRBJ2-7; D not resolved. The CDR3 covers 11 residues. Germline V lookup: CDR1 SGHAT, CDR2 FQNNGV. Trimming shortened V by 5 bases and J by 2 bases, and 4 bases separated the two germline ends.

The V and J genes are TRBV11-1 and TRBJ2-7, with 8 bases matching TRBD1. The CDR3 has 15 residues. Germline values: CDR1 SGHAT, CDR2 FQDESV (reference sequence). The V segment lost 5 bases and the J segment 4 bases; nucleotides outside the gene matches: 10. The CDR3 DNA reads TGTGCCAGCAGCCCCCTGGACAGGGACAGGTACGAGCAGTACTTC. Translated: CASSPLDRDRYEQYF.

The CDR3: CASRTGNTDTQYF. Here the CDR3 DNA reads TGTGCCAGCAGGACCGGGAACACAGATACGCAGTATTTT. This chain links TRBV7-9 with TRBJ2-3; the D gene is possibly TRBD2 (5 bases). The CDR3 extends over 13 amino acids. CDR1 and CDR2 (germline): SEHNR, FQNEAQ (reference sequence). V gave up 6 bases and J gave up 2 bases, with 9 bases separating them.

This clone was detected only a few times. DNA for the CDR3: TGTGCCAGTAGTCCTTTGGGGTTGGCCGGGGAGCTGTTTTTT. Translating it yields CASSPLGLAGELFF. The chain has TRBV19 and TRBJ2-2, with D uncertain. There are 14 residues in the CDR3. V lost 5 bases and J lost 6, with 13 bases in between. Germline CDR1 reads LNHDA; CDR2 reads SQIVND (reference sequence).

The CDR3 sequence: CASSVFTSGELFF. The DNA for the CDR3 is TGTGCCAGCAGCGTATTCACCAGCGGGGAGCTGTTTTTT. J is TRBJ2-2 and V is TRBV9; D uncertain. The V and J ends lost 1 base and 7 bases respectively, with 8 bases between them. Germline assignment: CDR1 SGDLS and CDR2 YYNGEE. The CDR3 is 13 amino acids.

The chain recombines TRBV5-8 with TRBJ2-3, with D hard to call. The CDR3 totals 13 residues. V was clipped by 3 bases and J by 0 bases, with 5 bases between them. Per germline, CDR1 SGHTS and CDR2 YDEGEE. The CDR3 loop reads CASSSFSTDTQYF. CDR3 coding DNA: TGTGCCAGCAGCTCCTTCAGCACAGATACGCAGTATTTT.

This chain connects TRBV4-3 to TRBJ1-2; the match to TRBD1 covers 7 bases. Trimming at V came to 1 base and at J to 3 bases, leaving 11 bases not matched to a gene. CDR3 length: 17 residues. Germline loops: CDR1 LGHNA, CDR2 YSLEER. The CDR3: CASSQAITGEGDYGYTF. CDR3 nucleotide sequence: TGCGCCAGCAGCCAAGCTATTACAGGGGAGGGAGACTATGGCTACACCTTC.

The CDR3 region is CASSPGSTPYEQYF. CDR3 DNA sequence: TGTGCCAGCAGCCCCGGGTCTACCCCCTACGAGCAGTACTTC. The chain is built from TRBV11-2 and TRBJ2-7; D not resolved. V was cut by 5 bases and J by 2 bases, with 13 bases left in between. This CDR3 is 14 amino acids long. CDR1 and CDR2 from the germline V gene are SGHAT and FQNNGV.

The J gene is TRBJ1-1, the V gene TRBV4-1, with TRBD1 matching 8 bases. In germline, CDR1 is MGHRA, CDR2 YSYEKL. The CDR3 is 17 residues long. The J segment lost 3 bases and the V segment lost 0 bases, leaving 9 bases of the junction unmatched. The CDR3 sequence is CASSQDLRSTGDTEAFF. The CDR3 nucleotides are TGCGCCAGCAGCCAAGATCTACGGTCGACAGGGGACACTGAAGCTTTCTTT.

The V call is TRBV14, the J call TRBJ2-5; TRBD1 matches at 7 bases. Germline V CDR1 and CDR2: SGHDN, FVKESK. V lost 1 base and J lost 5; bases outside the gene matches: 7. The CDR3 sequence is 15 residues long. The CDR3 coding sequence is TGTGCCAGCAGCCAAGCCAGGGGGATGGTGGAGACCCAGTACTTC. This sequence encodes CASSQARGMVETQYF.

The chain carries TRBV6-5 and TRBJ2-7, with TRBD1 matching 10 bases. This CDR3 spans 15 amino acids. Germline V lookup: CDR1 MNHEY, CDR2 SVGAGI. J lost 5 bases, V lost 5 bases, and 9 bases had no gene match. Here the CDR3 DNA reads TGTGCCAGCAGTAAACGAGGGACAGGGGATAACGAGCAGTACTTC. Encoded protein: CASSKRGTGDNEQYF.

This clone appeared a single time. The chain couples TRBV7-8 to TRBJ2-2; TRBD1 matches at 7 bases. The germline gives CDR1 SGHVS, CDR2 FQNEAQ. V dropped 5 bases and J dropped 4; count of bases not matched to a gene: 7. The CDR3 loop spans 15 amino acids. The CDR3 sequence: CASSLGQAATGELFF. CDR3 nucleotide sequence: TGTGCCAGCAGCCTTGGACAGGCGGCCACCGGGGAGCTGTTTTTT.

V is TRBV6-6 and J is TRBJ1-2; 7 nucleotides match TRBD1. Trimming removed 6 bases from V and 0 bases from J; junction bases left unmatched: 4. The CDR3 covers 14 residues. Germline V lookup: CDR1 MNHNY, CDR2 SVGAGI (reference sequence). In DNA form, the CDR3 reads TGTGCCAGCAGCCCAGGGACAGCTAACTATGGCTACACCTTC. It yields the protein CASSPGTANYGYTF.

CDR3 DNA sequence: TGTGCCAGTAGTACGTGGAATCAGCCCCAGCATTTT. Its protein is CASSTWNQPQHF. The chain uses TRBV19 and TRBJ1-5; D unresolved. V lost 4 bases and J lost 4, with 5 bases in between. The germline gives CDR1 LNHDA, CDR2 SQIVND (reference sequence). This CDR3 is 12 amino acids long.

The V gene is TRBV7-3, the J gene TRBJ2-2; 10 bases are shared with TRBD2. In germline, CDR1 is SGHTA, CDR2 FQGTGA. CDR3 length equals 16 residues. J lost 6 bases, V lost 5 bases, and 9 bases had no gene match. The CDR3 nucleotides read TGTGCCAGCAGCCTGGCACCTAGCGGGAGTGCCGGGGAGCTGTTTTTT. Protein: CASSLAPSGSAGELFF.

The chain links TRBV27 to TRBJ2-7, with TRBD2 matching 9 bases. The CDR3 extends over 18 amino acids. Trimming cost V 5 bases and J 0 bases; bases outside gene matches: 14. Germline V lookup: CDR1 MNHEY, CDR2 SMNVEV (reference sequence). This chain's CDR3 is CASSLLTAGGPSSYEQYF. The DNA of the CDR3 is TGTGCCAGCAGTCTCCTCACAGCGGGGGGCCCCAGCTCCTACGAGCAGTACTTC.

The chain employs TRBV10-3 and TRBJ2-3, with 13 bases fitting TRBD2. Germline V CDR1 and CDR2: ENHRY, SYGVKD. Germline trimming cut 5 bases from V and 4 bases from J; bases unmatched to any gene: 3. The CDR3 length is 15 residues. This chain's CDR3 is CAISLTSGGPDTQYF. For the CDR3, the DNA is TGTGCCATCAGTCTGACTAGCGGGGGGCCAGATACGCAGTATTTT.

V usage is TRBV5-4 and J usage is TRBJ2-3; no definite D call. Germline CDR1 and CDR2: SGHNT and YYREEE (reference sequence). The CDR3 contains 15 residues. The ends were cut back, 2 bases at V and 1 base at J, with 11 bases in the middle. The CDR3 loop reads CASSFQVRGTDTQYF. The CDR3 bases are TGTGCCAGCAGCTTCCAGGTACGGGGCACAGATACGCAGTATTTT.

This sequence joins TRBV6-2 or TRBV6-3 and TRBJ2-7; possibly TRBD1 for D (5 bases). CDR3 length: 13 amino acids. V gave up 5 bases and J gave up 6 bases, with 14 bases separating them. CDR1 and CDR2 from the germline V gene are MNHEY and SVGEGT. CDR3 residues: CASSMTRVSEQYF. The CDR3 region has the DNA TGTGCCAGCAGTATGACCAGGGTAAGCGAGCAGTACTTC.

This clone was counted a few times. The chain couples TRBV19 to TRBJ2-1, with D unresolved. V was shortened by 1 base and J by 3 bases, with 7 bases between the two germline ends. Germline CDR1 LNHDA, CDR2 SQIVND (reference sequence). The CDR3 length is 14 residues. The CDR3 loop reads CASSIGVDYNEQFF. CDR3 nucleotides: TGTGCCAGTAGTATAGGAGTGGACTACAATGAGCAGTTCTTC.

This chain links TRBV7-2 with TRBJ1-2; D is undetermined. Germline CDR1 reads SGHTA; CDR2 reads FQGNSA. The CDR3 extends over 13 amino acids. V was shortened by 2 bases and J by 0 bases, with 4 bases between the two germline ends. CDR3 residues: CASSLTANYGYTF. The CDR3 bases are TGTGCCAGCAGCTTAACCGCTAACTATGGCTACACCTTC.